Following are 8 T cell receptor beta chains from one sample sequenced in a study of cytomegalovirus exposure and HLA in healthy donors. TCRdb's copy holds only in-frame clones and misses some; the assay was immunoSEQ multiplex PCR. The table has approximately 210,000 clones, around 88% seen once. Sequenced: PBMCs. The receptors shown here come from a woman between 18 and 29 years old in good health and CMV-seronegative.

V is TRBV5-4 and J is TRBJ2-1; D may be TRBD1 (6 bases). The CDR3 has 15 residues. Germline V gene sequence: CDR1 SGHNT, CDR2 YYREEE (reference sequence). V lost 4 bases and J lost 3, with 14 bases in between. The CDR3 protein is CASSPRDTFYNEQFF. The CDR3 bases are TGTGCCAGCAGCCCCCGGGACACCTTCTACAATGAGCAGTTCTTC.

This clone showed up just once. At one of its ends the junction is not consistent with the germline gene, which may arise from a read error. The chain couples TRBV6-5 to TRBJ1-1; D not certain. Germline-derived CDR1 and CDR2 are MNHEY and SVGAGI. CDR3 length: 13 residues. The CDR3 DNA is TGTGCCAGCAGTTACTCCGGGAACGCTGAAGCTTTCTTT. The encoded protein is CASSYSGNAEAFF.

This clone has a single count. The chain links TRBV7-2 to TRBJ2-1; D gene ambiguous. CDR3 length: 14 amino acids. V gave up 0 bases and J gave up 2 bases, with 5 bases separating them. Germline V gene data show CDR1 as SGHTA and CDR2 as FQGNSA. The DNA of the CDR3 is TGTGCCAGCAGCTTAGCGGAGACCTACAATGAGCAGTTCTTC. Protein product: CASSLAETYNEQFF.

This clone was detected only once. The chain employs TRBV28 and TRBJ2-7, with 10 bases matching TRBD1. CDR1 MDHEN and CDR2 SYDVKM come from the germline V gene. The CDR3 runs 19 residues. V lost 1 base, J lost 1 base, and 13 bases stayed unmatched. The CDR3 protein is CASSLSLWTGGDKSYEQYF. CDR3 DNA: TGTGCCAGCAGTTTATCCCTATGGACAGGGGGTGATAAGTCCTACGAGCAGTACTTC.

This rearrangement joins TRBV4-1 to TRBJ2-7; 12 bases match TRBD1. The CDR3 extends over 15 amino acids. Germline V gene sequence: CDR1 MGHRA, CDR2 YSYEKL. V trimming: 1 base; J trimming: 4 bases; junction bases outside the gene matches: 2. The CDR3 loop is CASSQGDRGLYEQYF. The CDR3, as DNA: TGCGCCAGCAGCCAAGGGGACAGGGGGCTTTACGAGCAGTACTTC.

The chain combines TRBV14 with TRBJ1-2; the D gene is possibly TRBD1 (5 bases). Trimming pared 0 bases from V and 5 bases from J, leaving 13 bases between. The germline CDR1 and CDR2 sequences are SGHDN and FVKESK. The CDR3 has 15 residues. CDR3 DNA: TGTGCCAGCAGCCAAGATTGGAGACAGCCTTATGGCTACACCTTC. Translation: CASSQDWRQPYGYTF. Full variable domain (outside the CDR3, taken from reference TRBV14 and TRBJ1-2): EAGVTQFPSHSVIEKGQTVTLRCDPISGHDNLYWYRRVMGKEIKFLLHFVKESKQDESGMPNNRFLAERTGGTYSTLKVQPAELEDSGVYFCASSQDWRQPYGYTFGSGTRLTVV.

This chain connects TRBV5-1 to TRBJ2-7; TRBD2 matches 12 bases. This CDR3 region has 17 residues. CDR1 SGHRS and CDR2 YFSETQ come from the germline V gene. V trimming: 0 bases; J trimming: 0 bases; junction bases outside the gene matches: 4. The CDR3 reads CASSLGLAGVSSYEQYF. The CDR3 region has the DNA TGCGCCAGCAGCTTGGGACTAGCGGGGGTTTCCTCCTACGAGCAGTACTTC.

This chain connects TRBV27 to TRBJ2-2, with TRBD1 matching 7 bases. Germline CDR1 and CDR2: MNHEY and SMNVEV (reference sequence). The V gene end was trimmed by 4 bases and the J gene end by 7 bases; junction bases not matched to a gene: 9. The CDR3 has 15 residues. The CDR3 reads CASSYHDRAVGELFF. The CDR3, as DNA: TGTGCCAGCAGTTACCATGACAGGGCGGTCGGGGAGCTGTTTTTT.